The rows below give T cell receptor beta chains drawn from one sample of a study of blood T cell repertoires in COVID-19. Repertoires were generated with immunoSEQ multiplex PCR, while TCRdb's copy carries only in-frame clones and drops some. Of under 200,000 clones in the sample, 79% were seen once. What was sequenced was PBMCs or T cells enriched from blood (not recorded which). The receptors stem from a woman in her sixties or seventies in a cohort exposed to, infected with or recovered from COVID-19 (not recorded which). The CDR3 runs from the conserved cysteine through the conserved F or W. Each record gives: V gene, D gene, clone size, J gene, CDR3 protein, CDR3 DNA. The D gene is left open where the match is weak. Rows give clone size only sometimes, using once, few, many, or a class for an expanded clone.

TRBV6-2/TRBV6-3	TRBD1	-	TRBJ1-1	CASSLDRGGSNTEAFF	TGTGCCAGCAGCTTAGACAGGGGAGGGTCGAACACTGAAGCTTTCTTT
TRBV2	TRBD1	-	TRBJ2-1	CASIAGTGQAPGHNEQFF	TGTGCCAGCATCGCGGGGACAGGCCAGGCCCCAGGCCACAATGAGCAGTTCTTC
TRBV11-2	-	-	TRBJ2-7	CASSFLPDYYEQYF	TGTGCCAGCAGCTTCCTTCCTGACTACTACGAGCAGTACTTC
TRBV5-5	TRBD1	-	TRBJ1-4	CASSAWTGGNEKLFF	TGTGCCAGCAGCGCCTGGACAGGCGGAAATGAAAAACTGTTTTTT
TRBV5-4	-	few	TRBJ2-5	CASSPGVAETQYF	TGTGCCAGCAGCCCGGGAGTCGCGGAGACCCAGTACTTC
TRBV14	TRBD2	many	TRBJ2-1	CASSQVATSRQGRQFF	TGTGCCAGCAGCCAAGTGGCGACTAGCAGGCAGGGCCGCCAGTTCTTC
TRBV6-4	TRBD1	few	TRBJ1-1	CAIQTRDRVVPEAFF	TGTGCCATCCAAACCCGGGACAGGGTCGTGCCTGAAGCTTTCTTT
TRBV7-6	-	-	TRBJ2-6	CASSLEVTLGGANVLTF	TGTGCCAGCAGCCTTGAGGTTACCCTCGGGGGGGCCAACGTCCTGACTTTC
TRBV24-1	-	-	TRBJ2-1	CATSESRDNEQFF	TGTGCCACCAGTGAGAGCCGTGACAATGAGCAGTTCTTC
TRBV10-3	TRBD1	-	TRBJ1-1	CATAPGGDTEAFF	TGTGCCACCGCCCCAGGGGGCGACACTGAAGCTTTCTTT
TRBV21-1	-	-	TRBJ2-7	CASSRGLPYEQYF	TGTGCCAGCAGCAGAGGGCTACCCTACGAGCAGTACTTC
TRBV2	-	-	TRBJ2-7	CASSPTPRGWEVYEQYF	TGTGCCAGCAGCCCTACTCCCAGGGGGTGGGAGGTCTACGAGCAGTACTTC
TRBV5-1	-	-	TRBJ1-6	CASSLGGTNSPLHF	TGCGCCAGCAGCTTAGGGGGTACTAATTCACCCCTCCACTTT
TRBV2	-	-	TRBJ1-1	CASSEWTEAPFEAFF	TGTGCCAGCAGTGAATGGACAGAGGCCCCTTTTGAAGCTTTCTTT
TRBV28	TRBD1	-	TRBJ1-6	CASSLGGGTVINSPLHF	TGTGCCAGCAGTTTAGGTGGAGGGACAGTTATCAATTCACCCCTCCACTTT
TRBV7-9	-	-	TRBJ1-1	CASSLVGGSVLAFF	TGTGCCAGCAGCTTAGTGGGTGGGAGCGTCTTGGCTTTCTTT
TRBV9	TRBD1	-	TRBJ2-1	CASSPRDRDYNEQFF	TGTGCCAGCAGCCCACGGGACAGGGACTACAATGAGCAGTTCTTC
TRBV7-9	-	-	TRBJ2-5	CASSSTEAPQYF	TGTGCCAGCAGCTCGACGGAGGCGCCCCAGTACTTC
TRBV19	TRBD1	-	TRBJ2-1	CASRNRDRGLNEQFF	TGTGCCAGTAGAAACCGGGACAGGGGGTTAAATGAGCAGTTCTTC
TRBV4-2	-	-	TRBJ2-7	CASSQERDSIYEQYF	TGTGCCAGCAGCCAAGAGCGGGACAGCATCTACGAGCAGTACTTC
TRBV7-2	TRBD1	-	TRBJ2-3	CASTRDRNQITNTQYF	TGTGCCAGCACCAGGGACAGGAACCAAATAACGAATACGCAGTATTTT
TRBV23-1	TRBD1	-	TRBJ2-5	CASSQSVRQDRESVVGETQYF	TGCGCCAGCAGTCAATCCGTCCGACAGGACAGGGAATCTGTTGTGGGAGAGACCCAGTACTTC
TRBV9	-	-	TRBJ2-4	CASSLGGGAKNIQYF	TGTGCCAGCAGCCTAGGAGGAGGGGCCAAAAACATTCAGTACTTC
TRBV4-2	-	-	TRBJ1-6	CASSPRETHDLNSPLHF	TGTGCCAGCAGCCCACGCGAGACACACGATCTTAATTCACCCCTCCACTTT
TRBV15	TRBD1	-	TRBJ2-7	CATSRSLTGSLSYEQYF	TGTGCCACCAGCAGATCCTTGACAGGGTCACTCTCCTACGAGCAGTACTTC
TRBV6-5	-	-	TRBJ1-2	CASSQAEEVYGYTF	TGTGCCAGCAGCCAGGCGGAGGAGGTCTATGGCTACACCTTC
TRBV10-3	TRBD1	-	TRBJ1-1	CAISASWGTGEGTEAFF	TGTGCCATCAGTGCATCGTGGGGGACAGGGGAGGGCACTGAAGCTTTCTTT
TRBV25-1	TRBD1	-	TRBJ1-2	CASSEPTTGKDYGYTF	TGTGCCAGCAGTGAACCCACGACAGGGAAGGACTATGGCTACACCTTC
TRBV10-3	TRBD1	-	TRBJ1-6	CAIRTGGNSPLHF	TGTGCCATCAGGACAGGGGGCAATTCACCCCTCCACTTT
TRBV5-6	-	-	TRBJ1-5	CASSWGGRKANQPQHF	TGTGCCAGCAGCTGGGGGGGCAGGAAAGCAAATCAGCCCCAGCATTTT
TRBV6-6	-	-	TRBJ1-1	CASIPTRTGTEAFF	TGTGCCAGCATCCCGACCCGAACAGGAACTGAAGCTTTCTTT
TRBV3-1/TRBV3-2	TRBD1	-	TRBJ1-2	CASSQGGTGGAGGYTF	TGTGCCAGCAGCCAGGGTGGGACAGGGGGCGCCGGTGGCTACACCTTC
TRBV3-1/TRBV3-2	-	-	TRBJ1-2	CASSLRTDPFYGYTF	TGTGCCAGCAGCCTCCGAACAGACCCTTTCTATGGCTACACCTTC
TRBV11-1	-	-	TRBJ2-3	CASSLMAGSTDTQYF	TGTGCCAGCAGCTTAATGGCGGGATCCACAGATACGCAGTATTTT
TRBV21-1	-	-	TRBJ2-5	CASSKAEGQEKLAGGWETQYF	TGTGCCAGCAGCAAAGCAGAGGGACAGGAGAAACTAGCGGGAGGGTGGGAGACCCAGTACTTC
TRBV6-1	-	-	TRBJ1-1	CASSDQPQGNTEAFF	TGTGCCAGCAGTGACCAGCCTCAGGGAAACACTGAAGCTTTCTTT
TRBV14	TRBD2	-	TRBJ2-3	CASSPPGLAGLSDTQYF	TGTGCCAGCAGTCCTCCGGGACTAGCGGGACTTTCAGATACGCAGTATTTT
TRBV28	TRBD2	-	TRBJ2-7	CASSSALGLARGEQYF	TGTGCCAGCAGTTCGGCACTCGGACTAGCGAGGGGCGAGCAGTACTTC
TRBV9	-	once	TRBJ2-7	CASSVAGTSPPGEQYF	TGTGCCAGCAGCGTAGCCGGGACAAGTCCCCCAGGCGAGCAGTACTTC
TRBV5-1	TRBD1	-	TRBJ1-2	CASSKRRQGADYGYTF	TGCGCCAGCAGCAAACGGAGACAGGGGGCGGACTATGGCTACACCTTC
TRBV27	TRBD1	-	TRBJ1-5	CASSLQGAAQPQHF	TGTGCCAGCAGTTTACAGGGGGCCGCACAGCCCCAGCATTTT
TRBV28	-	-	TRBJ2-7	CASRPGGTGITYEQYF	TGTGCCAGCAGACCCGGGGGGACAGGCATAACCTACGAGCAGTACTTC
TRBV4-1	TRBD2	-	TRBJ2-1	CASSLLAGEGNEQFF	TGCGCCAGCAGCCTCCTAGCGGGAGAGGGCAATGAGCAGTTCTTC
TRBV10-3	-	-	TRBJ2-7	CAIKDGMTYEQYF	TGTGCCATCAAGGACGGGATGACCTACGAGCAGTACTTC
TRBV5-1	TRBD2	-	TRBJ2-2	CASSPMISGSLPTLTGELFF	TGCGCCAGCAGCCCCATGATTAGCGGGAGTTTGCCTACCCTCACCGGGGAGCTGTTTTTT
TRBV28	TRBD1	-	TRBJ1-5	CASSYGTGGSQPQHF	TGTGCCAGCAGTTATGGTACAGGGGGCAGTCAGCCCCAGCATTTT
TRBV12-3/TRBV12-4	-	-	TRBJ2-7	CASSSRPGNEQYF	TGTGCCAGCAGTTCCCGCCCAGGGAACGAGCAGTACTTC
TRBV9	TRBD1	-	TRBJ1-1	CASSGDRGYTEAFF	TGTGCCAGCAGCGGAGACAGGGGATACACTGAAGCTTTCTTT
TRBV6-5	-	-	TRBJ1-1	CASSRLAGRTEAFF	TGTGCCAGCAGTCGCCTGGCAGGGAGGACTGAAGCTTTCTTT
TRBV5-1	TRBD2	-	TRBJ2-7	CASSLGGTSGYEQYF	TGCGCCAGCAGCTTGGGAGGGACTAGCGGCTACGAGCAGTACTTC
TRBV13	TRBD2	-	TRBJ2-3	CASPPTSKEETDTQYF	TGTGCCAGTCCTCCGACTAGCAAAGAGGAAACAGATACGCAGTATTTT
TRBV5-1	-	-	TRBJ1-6	CASSSDDSSYNSPLHF	TGCGCCAGCAGCTCGGACGACAGCTCATATAATTCACCCCTCCACTTT
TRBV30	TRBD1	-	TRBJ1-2	CAIGRSGQGTNYGYTF	TGTGCCATAGGAAGGTCGGGACAGGGGACTAACTATGGCTACACCTTC
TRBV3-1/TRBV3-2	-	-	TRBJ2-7	CASSPSGFSYEQYF	TGTGCCAGCAGCCCGAGCGGGTTTAGCTACGAGCAGTACTTC
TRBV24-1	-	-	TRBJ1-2	CATSDSGRGDGYTF	TGTGCCACCAGTGATTCAGGCAGGGGCGATGGCTACACCTTC